This passage covers 28 T cell receptor beta chains from one sample sequenced in a study of identical twins. MiXCR, run by TCRdb on the 5' RACE reads, gives a single entry per CDR3 protein. The table records some 200,000 distinct CDR3 sequences, less than 8% of them present only once. These records were also assigned to another study, of yellow fever vaccine responses in identical twins.

What was sequenced was memory (CD45RO+) T cells sorted from blood. Source of these receptors: a woman aged 18-29 years in good health.

There are many counts of this clonotype. The chain combines TRBV7-8 with TRBJ2-7; TRBD1 matches 9 bases. Germline loops: CDR1 SGHVS, CDR2 FQNEAQ. This CDR3 has 13 residues. V shed 5 bases and J 8 bases; nucleotides not matched to a gene: 7. The chain's CDR3 is CASSPRTGDKQYF. The DNA of the CDR3 is TGTGCCAGCAGCCCCCGGACAGGGGATAAGCAGTACTTC.

This rearrangement joins TRBV5-1 to TRBJ2-3, with 10 bases lining up with TRBD2. This CDR3 region has 16 residues. Trimming took 3 bases from V and 5 from J; bases not matched to a gene: 9. CDR1 SGHRS and CDR2 YFSETQ come from the germline V gene. CDR3 nucleotide sequence: TGCGCCAGCAGCTCAAGCGGGGGGGCCAGTAGAGATACGCAGTATTTT. This sequence encodes CASSSSGGASRDTQYF.

The CDR3 DNA reads TGTGCCAGCAGTTACGTCCAGGGGAGAAACACCATATATTTT. It yields the protein CASSYVQGRNTIYF. The V and J genes are TRBV6-5 and TRBJ1-3, with a tentative D call TRBD1 (6 bases). The CDR3 sequence is 14 residues long. V was clipped by 2 bases and J by 5 bases, with 10 bases between them. In germline, CDR1 is MNHEY, CDR2 SVGAGI.

This clonotype was counted ten times or more. The chain recombines TRBV29-1 with TRBJ1-2; D is uncertain. The germline V gene has CDR1 SQVTM and CDR2 ANQGSEA. The CDR3 length is 10 residues. Trimming shortened V by 6 bases and J by 6 bases, and 8 bases separated the two germline ends. CDR3: CSVNVDGYTF. The CDR3 bases are TGCAGCGTCAATGTTGATGGCTACACCTTC.

The chain combines TRBV28 with TRBJ2-1; TRBD1 might be the D (6 bases). Trimming stripped 7 bases from V and 3 bases from J, with 10 bases between. The CDR3 runs 13 residues. CDR1 is MDHEN and CDR2 is SYDVKM in the germline V gene. CDR3 protein: CASTGQNYNEQFF. In nucleotides, the CDR3 is TGTGCCAGCACTGGACAGAACTACAATGAGCAGTTCTTC. Supplemented by reference TRBV28 and TRBJ2-1, the full variable domain reads DVKVTQSSRYLVKRTGEKVFLECVQDMDHENMFWYRQDPGLGLRLIYFSYDVKMKEKGDIPEGYSVSREKKERFSLILESASTNQTSMYLCASTGQNYNEQFFGPGTRLTVL.

The chain is built from TRBV30 and TRBJ2-5; D uncertain. The CDR3 consists of 13 residues. V was cut by 2 bases and J by 5 bases, with 12 bases left in between. CDR1 is GTSNPN and CDR2 is SVGIG in the germline V gene (reference sequence). For the CDR3, the DNA is TGTGCCTGGAGTCGGCAGGTTGGGGAGACCCAGTACTTC. It yields the protein CAWSRQVGETQYF.

This clonotype was seen only a few times. CDR3 sequence: CASSQDSVRGHGYTF. The CDR3 DNA reads TGTGCCAGCAGCCAAGATTCGGTCAGGGGGCATGGCTACACCTTC. The chain has TRBV3-1 and TRBJ1-2; 8 bases map to TRBD1. This CDR3 is 15 amino acids long. V trimming: 0 bases; J trimming: 6 bases; junction bases outside the gene matches: 6. Germline CDR1 reads LGHDT; CDR2 reads YNNKEL (reference sequence).

This clonotype was seen ten or more times. This sequence joins TRBV7-8 and TRBJ1-1; the match to TRBD1 covers 8 bases. The CDR3 consists of 15 residues. With 5 bases clipped from V and 5 bases from J, the junction kept 10 bases outside the gene matches. Looked up from germline, CDR1 is SGHVS and CDR2 is FQNEAQ. The CDR3 bases are TGTGCCAGCAGCCTCCGGACAGGGTTGGTAACTGAAGCTTTCTTT. Translated, it gives CASSLRTGLVTEAFF.

The chain is built from TRBV20-1 and TRBJ2-5; D is tentatively TRBD1 or TRBD2 (5 bases each). Germline lookup yields CDR1 DFQATT and CDR2 SNEGSKA (reference sequence). V dropped 1 base and J dropped 1 base, with 10 bases sitting between them. This CDR3 is built from 14 residues. For the CDR3, the DNA is TGCAGTGCTAGAGTCTGGGGGACCCAAGAGACCCAGTACTTC. Its protein product is CSARVWGTQETQYF.

This chain uses TRBV20-1 with TRBJ2-5; TRBD2 aligns across 7 bases. CDR1 is DFQATT and CDR2 is SNEGSKA in the germline V gene (reference sequence). The CDR3 spans 14 residues. The V gene end was trimmed by 3 bases and the J gene end by 5 bases; junction bases not matched to a gene: 9. The CDR3 coding sequence is TGCAGTGCTAGGGGCGGGAGTGGCCGGGAGACCCAGTACTTC. Protein product: CSARGGSGRETQYF.

The J gene is TRBJ2-7, the V gene TRBV10-3; D unclear. The CDR3 loop spans 11 amino acids. Germline CDR1 and CDR2: ENHRY and SYGVKD. The V end was cut by 3 bases, the J end by 7 bases, with 7 bases between. CDR3: CAISDLGEQYF. In DNA, the CDR3 is TGTGCCATCAGTGACCTTGGAGAGCAGTACTTC.

This clonotype showed up many times. The V call is TRBV11-2, the J call TRBJ2-1, with D uncertain. The V gene lost 5 bases and the J gene lost 4 bases, with 12 bases spanning the gap. The CDR3 length is 14 residues. The germline V gene has CDR1 SGHAT and CDR2 FQNNGV. Written as DNA, the CDR3 is TGTGCCAGCAGCCTCACCATTGGATACAATGAGCAGTTCTTC. It yields the protein CASSLTIGYNEQFF.

This clonotype came up a few times. This chain joins TRBV5-8 and TRBJ2-1; 11 bases line up with TRBD2. The CDR3 runs to 16 residues. Germline assignment: CDR1 SGHTS and CDR2 YDEGEE. Germline trimming cut 4 bases from V and 9 bases from J; bases unmatched to any gene: 12. Here the CDR3 reads CASSAGTSGRPGEQFF. The CDR3 nucleotides are TGTGCCAGCAGCGCCGGGACTAGCGGTCGTCCTGGTGAGCAGTTCTTC. The variable domain in full, completed from reference TRBV5-8 and TRBJ2-1, reads EAGVTQSPTHLIKTRGQQATLRCSPISGHTSVYWYQQALGLGLQFLLWYDEGEERNRGNFPPRFSGRQFPNYSSELNVNALELEDSALYLCASSAGTSGRPGEQFFGPGTRLTVL.

This clonotype was observed a few times. The J gene is TRBJ2-2, the V gene TRBV15, with D perhaps matching TRBD2 (5 bases). Germline CDR1 and CDR2: LNHNV and YYDKDF (reference sequence). This CDR3 region has 14 residues. V was cut by 0 bases and J by 6 bases, with 8 bases left in between. The CDR3 here is CATSRDGGSGELFF. The CDR3 nucleotides read TGTGCCACCAGCAGAGATGGCGGGTCCGGGGAGCTGTTTTTT.

Concerning this clonotype itself: The conserved final phenylalanine or tryptophan is absent from the CDR3, which likely points to a read error. The rearrangement joins TRBV2 to TRBJ2-1, with 8 bases identical to TRBD2. This CDR3 is 14 amino acids long. CDR1 and CDR2 (germline): SNHLY, FYNNEI. The V segment lost 3 bases and the J segment 8 bases; nucleotides outside the gene matches: 6. DNA of the CDR3: TGTGCCAGCAGTGACCAGCGGGGGATGTATGAGCAGTTCCTC. Translation gives CASSDQRGMYEQFL.

This chain connects TRBV19 to TRBJ2-2; 7 bases line up with TRBD2. After removal of 6 bases from V and 1 base from J, the junction contained 5 bases not matched to a gene. Per the germline V gene, CDR1 is LNHDA and CDR2 is SQIVND (reference sequence). CDR3 length: 15 residues. The CDR3 bases are TGTGCCAGTAGCGCAATAGCGGGGAACACCGGGGAGCTGTTTTTT. Translating it yields CASSAIAGNTGELFF.

The table lists this clonotype with a few counts. This chain uses TRBV6-2 or TRBV6-3 with TRBJ2-2, with 12 bases identical to TRBD2. The length of the CDR3 is 17 residues. Trimming cost V 1 base and J 4 bases; bases outside gene matches: 4. Germline CDR1 MNHEY, CDR2 SVGEGT. The CDR3 coding sequence is TGTGCCAGCAGTTACTACCTAGCGGGAGGGACCACCGGGGAGCTGTTTTTT. Protein product: CASSYYLAGGTTGELFF.

This clonotype occurred a few times. The chain uses TRBV12-3 or TRBV12-4 and TRBJ1-1; TRBD1 might be the D (6 bases). The germline V and J ends were trimmed by 5 bases and 1 base, with 11 bases remaining between them. The CDR3 is 14 residues long. The chain's CDR3 is CASSVTGPNTEAFF. CDR3 coding DNA: TGTGCCAGCAGTGTGACAGGCCCGAACACTGAAGCTTTCTTT.

In its sample, this clonotype was seen many times. The chain couples TRBV14 to TRBJ2-5, with D possibly matching TRBD2 (5 bases). The CDR3 spans 17 residues. The V gene lost 0 bases and the J gene lost 1 base, with 15 bases spanning the gap. The germline V gene encodes CDR1 SGHDN and CDR2 FVKESK. CDR3 sequence reads: CASSQDRGTAIQETQYF. DNA of the CDR3: TGTGCCAGCAGCCAAGATCGGGGAACAGCCATCCAAGAGACCCAGTACTTC. Full variable domain (outside the CDR3, taken from reference TRBV14 and TRBJ2-5): EAGVTQFPSHSVIEKGQTVTLRCDPISGHDNLYWYRRVMGKEIKFLLHFVKESKQDESGMPNNRFLAERTGGTYSTLKVQPAELEDSGVYFCASSQDRGTAIQETQYFGPGTRLLVL.

The sample holds a few counts of this clonotype. The gene calls are TRBV5-1 and TRBJ2-1; TRBD2 aligns across 10 bases. V gave up 4 bases and J gave up 6 bases; unmatched junction bases: 13. Germline V gene sequence: CDR1 SGHRS, CDR2 YFSETQ. The CDR3 consists of 17 residues. This CDR3 reads CASSARTWGLAINEQFF. CDR3 nucleotide sequence: TGCGCCAGCAGCGCTCGGACGTGGGGACTAGCGATCAATGAGCAGTTCTTC.

This clonotype has a handful of counts. The chain recombines TRBV4-1 with TRBJ2-1; TRBD2 matches at 8 bases. Trimming at V came to 0 bases and at J to 3 bases, leaving 1 base not matched to a gene. Germline V CDR1 and CDR2: MGHRA, YSYEKL. The length of the CDR3 is 15 residues. The CDR3 bases are TGCGCCAGCAGCCAAGATGGGACTAGCTACAATGAGCAGTTCTTC. Encoded protein: CASSQDGTSYNEQFF.

This rearrangement joins TRBV9 to TRBJ2-5, with 7 bases matching TRBD2. This CDR3 has 13 residues. Germline CDR1 SGDLS, CDR2 YYNGEE. The J segment lost 9 bases and the V segment lost 3 bases, leaving 8 bases of the junction unmatched. CDR3 sequence reads: CASSGQRERAQYF. The CDR3 DNA sequence: TGTGCCAGCAGCGGGCAGCGGGAAAGAGCCCAGTACTTC.

The rearrangement joins TRBV20-1 to TRBJ2-1; TRBD2 aligns across 11 bases. CDR1 DFQATT and CDR2 SNEGSKA come from the germline V gene (reference sequence). V shed 8 bases and J 6 bases; nucleotides not matched to a gene: 9. This CDR3 has 14 amino acids. The CDR3 coding sequence is TGCAGTTCCCATGGGACTAGCGGATTCAATGAGCAGTTCTTC. It specifies CSSHGTSGFNEQFF.

This clonotype was seen at least ten times. The gene calls are TRBV4-3 and TRBJ2-5; 8 nucleotides agree with TRBD1. V gave up 3 bases and J gave up 4 bases; unmatched junction bases: 7. Germline V gene data show CDR1 as LGHNA and CDR2 as YSLEER. The CDR3 contains 15 residues. CDR3 DNA: TGCGCCAGCAGCCAGCTAGGACAGGGCGCAGAGACCCAGTACTTC. It translates to CASSQLGQGAETQYF.

This clonotype was seen a few times. The chain is built from TRBV27 and TRBJ2-3; no clear D gene. V lost 3 bases, J lost 3 bases, and 10 bases lay in between. The CDR3 extends over 14 amino acids. Germline V gene lookup returns CDR1 MNHEY and CDR2 SMNVEV (reference sequence). Here the CDR3 reads CASSFGDSTDTQYF. The CDR3 region has the DNA TGTGCCAGCAGTTTTGGGGATTCGACAGATACGCAGTATTTT.

This clonotype occurred many times. The chain recombines TRBV5-1 with TRBJ2-2; D is ambiguous. Deletions cut 4 bases from V and 5 bases from J, with 12 bases between. The germline V gene has CDR1 SGHRS and CDR2 YFSETQ. The CDR3 is 14 amino acids. CDR3 coding DNA: TGCGCCAGCAGCACGGCGGATCTAACCGGGGAGCTGTTTTTT. Encoded protein: CASSTADLTGELFF.

Ten or more counts support this clonotype. The genes are TRBV6-4 and TRBJ2-3; 9 bases agree with TRBD2. The CDR3 sequence is 15 residues long. The ends lost 2 bases at V and 3 bases at J; junction bases unmatched: 3. Germline lookup yields CDR1 MRHNA and CDR2 SNTAGT. The CDR3 region has the DNA TGTGCCAGCAGTGACGGAAGCGGGGGGACAGATACGCAGTATTTT. Protein: CASSDGSGGTDTQYF.

The sample holds a few counts of this clonotype. This chain connects TRBV6-4 to TRBJ1-5, with D tentatively TRBD1 (5 bases). V was clipped by 3 bases and J by 0 bases, with 12 bases between them. Germline V gene lookup returns CDR1 MRHNA and CDR2 SNTAGT. The CDR3 consists of 16 residues. CDR3 coding DNA: TGTGCCAGCAGTGAAAGGGCAGGGAATAGCAATCAGCCCCAGCATTTT. It is translated as CASSERAGNSNQPQHF.